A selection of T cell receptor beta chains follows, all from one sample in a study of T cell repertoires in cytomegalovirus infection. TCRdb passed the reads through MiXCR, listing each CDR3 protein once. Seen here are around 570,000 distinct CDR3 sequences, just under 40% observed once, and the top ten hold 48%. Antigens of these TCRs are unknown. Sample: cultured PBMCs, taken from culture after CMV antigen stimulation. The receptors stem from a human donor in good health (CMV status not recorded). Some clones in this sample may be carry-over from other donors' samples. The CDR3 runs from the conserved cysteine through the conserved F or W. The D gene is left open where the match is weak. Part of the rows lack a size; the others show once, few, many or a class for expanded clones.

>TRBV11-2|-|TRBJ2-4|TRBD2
TGTGCCAGCAGGAGTCTTCGGACTAGCGGGGACCGAGCCAAAAACATTCAGTACTTC
CASRSLRTSGDRAKNIQYF
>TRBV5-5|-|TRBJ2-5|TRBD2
TGTGCCAGCAGCGCGGGACTAGCGGGCCTCCAAGAGACCCAGTACTTC
CASSAGLAGLQETQYF
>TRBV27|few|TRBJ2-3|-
TGTGCCAGCAGTCCCGGGGTATCCCGCGCAGATACGCAGTATTTT
CASSPGVSRADTQYF
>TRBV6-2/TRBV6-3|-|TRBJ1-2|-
TGTGCCAGCAGTTACTCCAGGGTTAAAGGCTACACCTTC
CASSYSRVKGYTF
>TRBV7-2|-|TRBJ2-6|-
TGTGCCAGCAGCTTACACGGGACTGGGGCCAACGTCCTGACTTTC
CASSLHGTGANVLTF
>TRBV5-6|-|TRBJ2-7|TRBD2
TGTGCCAGCAGCCGGACCCGGGACTACTCCTACGAGCAGTACTTC
CASSRTRDYSYEQYF
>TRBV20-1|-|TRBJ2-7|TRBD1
TGCAGTGCCCCCTTCCGGGACAGGGGGCGATACGAGCAGTACTTC
CSAPFRDRGRYEQYF
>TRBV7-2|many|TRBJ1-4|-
TGTGCCAGCAGCTTAACGTCAGGGGCGAGGGTTACGGAAAAACTGTTTTTT
CASSLTSGARVTEKLFF
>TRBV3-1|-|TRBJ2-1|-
TGTGCCAGCAGCCAGGGGTTTCGGGACGGCTCCTACAATGAGCAGTTCTTC
CASSQGFRDGSYNEQFF
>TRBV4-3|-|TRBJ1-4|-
TGCGCCAGCAGCCTCCTCGGGGTTGAAAAACTGTTTTTT
CASSLLGVEKLFF
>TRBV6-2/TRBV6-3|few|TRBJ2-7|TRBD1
TGTGCCAGCAGTTACTCGATGGTTGGACAGGGACCACTCTACGAGCAGTACTTC
CASSYSMVGQGPLYEQYF
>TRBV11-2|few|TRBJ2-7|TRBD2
TGTGCCAGCAGATCCCCGGGACTAGCGGGACTAGAGCAGTACTTC
CASRSPGLAGLEQYF
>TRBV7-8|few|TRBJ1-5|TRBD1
TGTGCCAGCAACAAGATAGGGGGCTACCAGCCCCAGCATTTT
CASNKIGGYQPQHF
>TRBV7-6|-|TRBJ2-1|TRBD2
TGTGCCAGCAGCTACACCGGGACTAGCAGGGATGAGCAGTTCTTC
CASSYTGTSRDEQFF
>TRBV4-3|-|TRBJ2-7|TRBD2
TGCGCCAGCAGCAAATTAGCGGGAGATGATTACGAGCAGTACTTC
CASSKLAGDDYEQYF
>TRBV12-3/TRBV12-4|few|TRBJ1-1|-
TGTGCCAGCAGCTGGGGCCCAAACACTGAAGCTTTCTTT
CASSWGPNTEAFF
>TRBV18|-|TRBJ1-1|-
TGTGCCAGCTCACCGGAAGGACAGTCTAACACTGAAGCTTTCTTT
CASSPEGQSNTEAFF
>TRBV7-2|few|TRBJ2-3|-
TGTGCCAGCACCCAAAGAGGCTACGGCACAGATACGCAGTATTTT
CASTQRGYGTDTQYF
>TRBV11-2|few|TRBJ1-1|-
TGTGCCAGCAGCTCACGGGCCGAGAACACTGAAGCTTTCTTT
CASSSRAENTEAFF
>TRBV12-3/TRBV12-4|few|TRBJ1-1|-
TGTGCCAGCAGCTACGGACACCCAGGGAACACTGAAGCTTTCTTT
CASSYGHPGNTEAFF
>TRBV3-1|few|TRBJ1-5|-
TGTGCCAGCAGCTTCGGGGCGTGGGGTAGCAATCAGCCCCAGCATTTT
CASSFGAWGSNQPQHF
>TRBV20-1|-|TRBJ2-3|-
TGCAGTGCTAGACCCCCTGGCACAGATACGCAGTATTTT
CSARPPGTDTQYF
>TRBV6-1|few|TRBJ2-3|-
TGTGCCAGCAGCGAAGAAAGGGATACGCAGTATTTT
CASSEERDTQYF
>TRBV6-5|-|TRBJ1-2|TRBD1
TGTGCCAGCAGTACCCGAATGGGGAGGGGGACAGCTAACTATGGCTACACCTTC
CASSTRMGRGTANYGYTF
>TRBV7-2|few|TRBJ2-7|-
TGTGCCAGCAGCTTAGAGGGACCCACCTACGAGCAGTACTTC
CASSLEGPTYEQYF
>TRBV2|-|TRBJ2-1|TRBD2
TGTGCCAGCAGTCTGGGACTAGCACCCAATGAGCAGTTCTTC
CASSLGLAPNEQFF
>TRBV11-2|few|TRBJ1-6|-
TGTGCCAGCAGCTCCCGGGCCTCCGGACCCCTCCACTTT
CASSSRASGPLHF
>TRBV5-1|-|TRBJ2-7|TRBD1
TGCGCCAGCAGCACCGGACAGGACCGGTACTACGAGCAGTACTTC
CASSTGQDRYYEQYF
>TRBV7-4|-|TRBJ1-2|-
TGTGCCAGCAGCGACGGACGGAGGATGATACTATATGGCTACACCTTC
CASSDGRRMILYGYTF
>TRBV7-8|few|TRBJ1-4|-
TGTGCCAGCAGCTTAGCTACCGGATCTAATGAAAAACTGTTTTTT
CASSLATGSNEKLFF
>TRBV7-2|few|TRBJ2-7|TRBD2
TGTGCCAGCAGCTTAGCAGCGGGGGGGTACGTGCAGTACTTC
CASSLAAGGYVQYF
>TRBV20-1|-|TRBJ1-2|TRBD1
TGCAGTGCTAGAGGAGACCGGACAGGCTATGGCTACACCTTC
CSARGDRTGYGYTF
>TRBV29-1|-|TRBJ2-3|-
TGCAGCGCAGACACAGATACGCAGTATTTT
CSADTDTQYF
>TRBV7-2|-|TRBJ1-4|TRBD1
TGTGCCAGCAGCAGGGGACAGTCCTATGAAAAACTGTTTTTT
CASSRGQSYEKLFF
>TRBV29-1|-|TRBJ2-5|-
TGCAGCGCCCCCCGTCGGACGCCAGAGACCCAGTACTTC
CSAPRRTPETQYF
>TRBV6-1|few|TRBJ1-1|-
TGTGCCAGCAGGGAAGGGCTTCATCGGAGAATGAACACTGAAGCTTTCTTT
CASREGLHRRMNTEAFF
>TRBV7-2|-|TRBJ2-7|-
TGTGCCAGCAGCTTAAGGCTAGGGTCCTACGAGCAGTACTTC
CASSLRLGSYEQYF
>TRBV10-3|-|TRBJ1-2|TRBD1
TGTGCCATCAGTATCTCCGGGACAGGGGACTATGGCTACACCTTC
CAISISGTGDYGYTF
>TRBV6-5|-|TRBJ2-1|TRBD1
TGTGCCAGCAGTTACTCTGGGACAGACTACAATGAGCAGTTCTTC
CASSYSGTDYNEQFF
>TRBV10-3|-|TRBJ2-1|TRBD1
TGTGCCATCAGGAGGGACAGGGAGAAGGAGCAGTTCTTC
CAIRRDREKEQFF
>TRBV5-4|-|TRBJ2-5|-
TGTGCCAGCAGTCTTCAGCAGGGGGGGGGAGAGACCCAGTACTTC
CASSLQQGGGETQYF
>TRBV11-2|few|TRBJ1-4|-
TGTGCCAGCAGCCCCCCGGGTGTGAAACTGTTTTTT
CASSPPGVKLFF
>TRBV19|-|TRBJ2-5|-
TGTGCCAGTAGCAAACTTAAGGACCAAGAGACCCAGTACTTC
CASSKLKDQETQYF
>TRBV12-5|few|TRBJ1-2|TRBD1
TGTGCTAGTGGTTTAGAAACAGGGGGCCGCAGTGGCTACACCTTC
CASGLETGGRSGYTF